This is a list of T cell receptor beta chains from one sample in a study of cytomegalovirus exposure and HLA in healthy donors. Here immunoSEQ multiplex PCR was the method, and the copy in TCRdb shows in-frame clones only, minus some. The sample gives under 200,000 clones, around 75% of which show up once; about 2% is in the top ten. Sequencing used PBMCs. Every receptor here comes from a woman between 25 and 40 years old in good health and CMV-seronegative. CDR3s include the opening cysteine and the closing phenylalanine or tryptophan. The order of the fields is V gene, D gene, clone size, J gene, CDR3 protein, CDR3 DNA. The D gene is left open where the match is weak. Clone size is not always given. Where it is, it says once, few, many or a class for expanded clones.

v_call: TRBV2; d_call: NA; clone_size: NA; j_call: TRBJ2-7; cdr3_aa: CASSEGHINEQYF; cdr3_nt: TGTGCCAGCAGTGAAGGCCACATAAACGAGCAGTACTTC
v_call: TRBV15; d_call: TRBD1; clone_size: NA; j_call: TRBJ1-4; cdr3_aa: CATSLNKGATNEKLFF; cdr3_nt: TGTGCCACCAGCCTCAACAAGGGGGCGACTAATGAAAAACTGTTTTTT
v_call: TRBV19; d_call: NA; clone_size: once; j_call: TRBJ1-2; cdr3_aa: CASSSDSHGYTF; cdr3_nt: TGTGCCAGTAGCTCTGACAGCCATGGCTACACCTTC
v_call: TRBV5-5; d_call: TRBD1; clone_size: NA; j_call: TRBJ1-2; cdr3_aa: CASSSDRGLRFYGYTF; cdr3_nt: TGTGCCAGCAGTTCTGACAGGGGGCTTAGATTCTATGGCTACACCTTC
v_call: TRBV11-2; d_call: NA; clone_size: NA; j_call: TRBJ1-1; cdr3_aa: CASSSSRGTNTEAFF; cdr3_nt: TGTGCCAGCAGCTCCTCTCGTGGCACGAACACTGAAGCTTTCTTT
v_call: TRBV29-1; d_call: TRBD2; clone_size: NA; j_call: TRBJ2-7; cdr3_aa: CSVEAGDEQYF; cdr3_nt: TGCAGCGTTGAGGCGGGGGACGAGCAATACTTC
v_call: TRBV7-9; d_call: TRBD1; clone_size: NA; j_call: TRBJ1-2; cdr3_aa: CASSPQGAGGYGYTF; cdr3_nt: TGTGCCAGCAGCCCACAGGGGGCCGGAGGCTATGGCTACACCTTC
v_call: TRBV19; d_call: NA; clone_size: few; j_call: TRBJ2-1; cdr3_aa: CASSMAGSSYNEQFF; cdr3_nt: TGTGCCAGTAGTATGGCGGGGAGCTCCTACAATGAGCAGTTCTTC
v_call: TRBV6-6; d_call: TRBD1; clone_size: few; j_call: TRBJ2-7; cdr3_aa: CASSPWDRGREQYF; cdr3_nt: TGTGCCAGCAGCCCCTGGGACAGGGGAAGGGAGCAGTACTTC
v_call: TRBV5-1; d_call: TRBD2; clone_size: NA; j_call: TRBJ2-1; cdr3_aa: CASSGGTSGSLNREQFF; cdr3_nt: TGCGCCAGCAGCGGAGGGACTAGCGGGAGTTTGAATCGTGAGCAGTTCTTC
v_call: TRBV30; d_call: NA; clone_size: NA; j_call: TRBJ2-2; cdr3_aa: CAWSKEGAITGELFF; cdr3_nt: TGTGCCTGGTCTAAGGAGGGGGCTATCACCGGGGAGCTGTTTTTT
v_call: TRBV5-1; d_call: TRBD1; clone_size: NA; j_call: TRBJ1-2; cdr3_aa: CASSFNTGGSGYTF; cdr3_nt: TGCGCCAGCAGCTTCAATACAGGGGGCTCCGGCTACACCTTC
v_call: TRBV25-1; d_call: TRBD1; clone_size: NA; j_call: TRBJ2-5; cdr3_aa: CASSGGQGLRETQYF; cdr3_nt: TGTGCCAGCTCGGGGGGACAGGGTTTACGAGAGACCCAGTACTTC
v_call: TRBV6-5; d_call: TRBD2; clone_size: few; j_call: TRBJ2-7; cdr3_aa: CASSRGVAGIYEQYF; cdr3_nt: TGTGCCAGCAGCCGCGGGGTAGCGGGAATCTACGAGCAGTACTTC
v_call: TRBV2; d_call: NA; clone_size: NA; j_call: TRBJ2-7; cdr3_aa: CASSDLGQGSYEQYF; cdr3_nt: TGTGCCAGCAGTGATTTGGGGCAGGGGTCCTACGAGCAGTACTTC
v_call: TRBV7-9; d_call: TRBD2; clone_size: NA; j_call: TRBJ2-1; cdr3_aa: CASSLRLDGRDEQFF; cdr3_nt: TGTGCCAGCAGCTTACGCTTGGACGGGAGGGATGAGCAGTTCTTC
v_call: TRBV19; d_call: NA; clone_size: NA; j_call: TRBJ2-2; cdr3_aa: CASTPGGGRDTGELFF; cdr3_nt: TGTGCCAGTACCCCTGGGGGGGGGCGGGACACCGGGGAGCTGTTTTTT
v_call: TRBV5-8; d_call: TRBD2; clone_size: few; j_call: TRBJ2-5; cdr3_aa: CASSRGTSGSGETQYF; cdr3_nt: TGTGCCAGCAGCCGCGGGACTAGCGGGAGTGGGGAGACCCAGTACTTC
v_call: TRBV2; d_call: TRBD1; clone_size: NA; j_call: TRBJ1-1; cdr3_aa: CASSVQGTTEAFF; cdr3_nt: TGTGCCAGCAGTGTACAGGGGACCACTGAAGCTTTCTTT
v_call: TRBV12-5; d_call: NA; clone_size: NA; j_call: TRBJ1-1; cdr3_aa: CASGLERGRGTEAFF; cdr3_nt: TGTGCTAGTGGTTTGGAGAGGGGGAGGGGGACTGAAGCTTTCTTT
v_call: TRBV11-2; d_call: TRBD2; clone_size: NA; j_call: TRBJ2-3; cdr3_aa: CAINPLAGGPSDTQYF; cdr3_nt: TGTGCCATCAACCCTCTAGCGGGAGGGCCAAGCGATACGCAGTATTTT
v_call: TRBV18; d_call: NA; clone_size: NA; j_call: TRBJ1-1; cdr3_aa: CASSPRGRGDTEAFF; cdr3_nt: TGTGCCAGCTCACCCCGGGGCAGGGGAGACACTGAAGCTTTCTTT
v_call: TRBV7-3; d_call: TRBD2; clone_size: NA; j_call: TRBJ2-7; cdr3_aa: CASSLNGGSKDEQYF; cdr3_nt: TGTGCCAGCAGCTTAAATGGCGGGAGTAAAGACGAGCAGTACTTC
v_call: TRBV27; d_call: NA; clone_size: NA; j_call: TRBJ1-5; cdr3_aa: CASSYSQGSNQPQHF; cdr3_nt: TGTGCCAGCAGTTACTCCCAGGGGAGCAATCAGCCCCAGCATTTT
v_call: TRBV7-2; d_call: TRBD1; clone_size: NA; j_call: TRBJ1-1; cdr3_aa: CASSTRGTAPQMNTEAFF; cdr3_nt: TGTGCCAGCAGCACCAGAGGGACAGCGCCGCAAATGAACACTGAAGCTTTCTTT
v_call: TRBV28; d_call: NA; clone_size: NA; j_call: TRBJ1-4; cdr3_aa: CASSGRTTRGEKLFF; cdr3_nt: TGTGCCAGCAGTGGAAGGACAACAAGGGGTGAAAAACTGTTTTTT
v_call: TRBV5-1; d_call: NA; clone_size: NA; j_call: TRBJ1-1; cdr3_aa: CASRLGQGWNTEAFF; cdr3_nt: TGCGCCAGCAGGCTAGGGCAGGGTTGGAACACTGAAGCTTTCTTT
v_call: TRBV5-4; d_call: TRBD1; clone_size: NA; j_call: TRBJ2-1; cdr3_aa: CASSLGTGGSYNEQFF; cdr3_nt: TGTGCCAGCAGCTTGGGGACAGGGGGTTCCTACAATGAGCAGTTCTTC
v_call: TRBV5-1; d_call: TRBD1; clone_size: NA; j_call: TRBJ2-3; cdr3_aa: CASSYRDRGDFGTQYF; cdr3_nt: TGCGCCAGCAGCTACCGGGACAGGGGGGACTTTGGTACGCAGTATTTT
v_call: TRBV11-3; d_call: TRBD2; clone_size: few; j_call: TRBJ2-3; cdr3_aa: CASSLGGLPSGRSDTQYF; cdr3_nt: TGTGCCAGCAGCTTAGGTGGACTTCCTAGCGGGAGATCAGATACGCAGTATTTT
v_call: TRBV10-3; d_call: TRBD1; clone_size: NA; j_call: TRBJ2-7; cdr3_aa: CATRGDRESDEQYF; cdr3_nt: TGTGCCACCCGTGGGGACAGGGAATCAGACGAGCAGTACTTC
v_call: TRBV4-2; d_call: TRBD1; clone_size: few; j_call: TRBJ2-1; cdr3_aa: CASSQATGGFYNEQFF; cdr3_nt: TGTGCCAGCAGCCAGGCGACAGGGGGATTCTACAATGAGCAGTTCTTC
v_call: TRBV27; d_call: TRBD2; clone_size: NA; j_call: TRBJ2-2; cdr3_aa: CASSWEGPGELFF; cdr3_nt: TGTGCCAGCAGTTGGGAGGGGCCGGGGGAGCTGTTTTTT
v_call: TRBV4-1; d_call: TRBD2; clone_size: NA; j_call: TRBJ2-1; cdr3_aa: CASSLSSGNEQFF; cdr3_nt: TGCGCCAGCAGCCTTTCTAGCGGCAATGAGCAGTTCTTC